One sample yielded the 29 T cell receptor beta chains listed below, sequenced in a study of T cell responses to AZD1222 COVID-19 vaccine. The data were produced by immunoSEQ multiplex PCR, yet TCRdb's version contains in-frame clones alone and is incomplete. The repertoire has some 140,000 clones, 92% of them found once; the top ten carry around 3%. Sequenced here: peripheral blood, sampled on day 0 of AZD1222 vaccination. The receptors stem from an adult in good health.

V is TRBV3-1 (or the pseudogene TRBV3-2) and J is TRBJ2-7; D is unresolved. The CDR3 totals 16 residues. Trimming shortened V by 1 base and J by 5 bases, and 18 bases separated the two germline ends. CDR1 is LGHDT and CDR2 is YNNKEL in the germline V gene (reference sequence). The DNA for the CDR3 is TGTGCCAGCAGCCAAGGGATAACCGCAACCCCAAACGAGCAGTACTTC. Translation: CASSQGITATPNEQYF.

J is TRBJ2-7 and V is TRBV19, with 10 nucleotides matching TRBD1. The germline gives CDR1 LNHDA, CDR2 SQIVND (reference sequence). The CDR3 spans 15 residues. Trimming at V came to 6 bases and at J to 0 bases, leaving 5 bases not matched to a gene. CDR3 amino acids: CASSETGGPSYEQYF. CDR3 nucleotide sequence: TGTGCCAGTAGCGAGACAGGGGGCCCCTCCTACGAGCAGTACTTC.

The chain employs TRBV6-1 and TRBJ2-2, with D perhaps given as TRBD1 or TRBD2 (5 bases each). This CDR3 has 16 amino acids. CDR1 and CDR2 from the germline V gene are MNHNS and SASEGT. V was trimmed by 3 bases and J by 2 bases, leaving 13 bases between them. CDR3 residues: CASSDWDRDNTGELFF. In DNA form, the CDR3 reads TGTGCCAGCAGTGATTGGGACCGGGACAACACCGGGGAGCTGTTTTTT.

The chain joins TRBV19 to TRBJ1-1, with no clear D. Germline V gene data show CDR1 as LNHDA and CDR2 as SQIVND (reference sequence). The CDR3 extends over 14 amino acids. V lost 5 bases, J lost 3 bases, and 13 bases lay in between. The CDR3 coding sequence is TGTGCCAGTAGTGTGGAACACGGGTACACTGAAGCTTTCTTT. It translates to CASSVEHGYTEAFF.

V is TRBV12-3 or TRBV12-4 and J is TRBJ2-3; D is unresolved. CDR3 size: 12 residues. Deletions cut 7 bases from V and 6 bases from J, with 11 bases between. The CDR3 sequence: CASTPSSDTQYF. The DNA for the CDR3 is TGTGCCAGCACTCCATCGTCGGATACGCAGTATTTT.

The rearrangement links TRBV5-6 to TRBJ2-1, with 9 bases that match TRBD2. Trimming took 5 bases from V and 0 from J; bases not matched to a gene: 3. The CDR3 sequence is 15 residues long. Germline-derived CDR1 and CDR2 are SGHDT and YYEEEE. DNA for the CDR3: TGTGCCAGCAGTAGGCGGGAGGGCTCCTACAATGAGCAGTTCTTC. Amino acid sequence: CASSRREGSYNEQFF.

The chain is built from TRBV5-4 and TRBJ2-7; D gene uncertain. The CDR3 covers 14 residues. CDR1 SGHNT and CDR2 YYREEE come from the germline V gene (reference sequence). V lost 4 bases and J 2 bases, leaving 13 bases between the germline ends. The CDR3 sequence is CASSPTPGTYEQYF. DNA of the CDR3: TGTGCCAGCAGCCCCACCCCAGGTACCTACGAGCAGTACTTC. Looking up the rest from reference TRBV5-4 and TRBJ2-7 gives the full variable domain: ETGVTQSPTHLIKTRGQQVTLRCSSQSGHNTVSWYQQALGQGPQFIFQYYREEENGRGNFPPRFSGLQFPNYSSELNVNALELDDSALYLCASSPTPGTYEQYFGPGTRLTVT.

The chain has TRBV7-9 and TRBJ1-2; unclear D gene. The CDR3 is 14 amino acids. The germline gives CDR1 SEHNR, CDR2 FQNEAQ (reference sequence). The V and J ends lost 5 bases and 10 bases respectively, with 20 bases between them. CDR3 sequence reads: CASSHTDKEGAYTF. CDR3 nucleotides: TGTGCCAGCAGCCATACAGACAAGGAGGGAGCCTACACCTTC.

This clone was seen a single time. The chain recombines TRBV5-6 with TRBJ2-7; 7 nucleotides match TRBD2. With V trimmed by 4 bases and J by 6 bases, 16 bases remained unmatched. The germline CDR1 and CDR2 sequences are SGHDT and YYEEEE. The CDR3 sequence is 16 residues long. CDR3 in amino acids: CASSLGGSRVWGEQYF. In DNA, the CDR3 is TGTGCCAGCAGCCTGGGCGGGAGCAGGGTGTGGGGCGAGCAGTACTTC.

This clone has just one count. This sequence joins TRBV10-1 and TRBJ2-7; 10 bases agree with TRBD2. In germline, CDR1 is WNHNN, CDR2 SYGVQD (reference sequence). The CDR3 has 21 amino acids. J lost 9 bases, V lost 4 bases, and 30 bases had no gene match. The CDR3 coding sequence is TGCGCCAGCAGTGGCCCTTTCCGACTAGCGGGCCAAGTAACACCTACGTCGGCGCAGTACTTC. The encoded protein is CASSGPFRLAGQVTPTSAQYF.

The chain has TRBV11-3 and TRBJ2-3; D remains unclear. Trimming shortened V by 5 bases and J by 1 base, and 13 bases separated the two germline ends. CDR1 SGHNT and CDR2 YENEEA come from the germline V gene. This CDR3 is built from 15 residues. The CDR3 region is CASSLLASGTDTQYF. Written as DNA, the CDR3 is TGTGCCAGCAGCCTCCTCGCGAGTGGCACAGATACGCAGTATTTT.

The chain couples TRBV28 to TRBJ1-1; unclear D gene. The CDR3 contains 15 residues. Germline CDR1 and CDR2: MDHEN and SYDVKM. V gave up 1 base and J gave up 0 bases, with 9 bases separating them. CDR3 DNA: TGTGCCAGCAGTTTATCTTCGACTATGAACACTGAAGCTTTCTTT. This gives the protein CASSLSSTMNTEAFF.

This clone was observed once. The chain links TRBV5-1 to TRBJ1-1, with a weak D call TRBD1 (5 bases). There are 12 residues in the CDR3. Germline-derived CDR1 and CDR2 are SGHRS and YFSETQ. V lost 0 bases and J lost 10, with 10 bases in between. CDR3 in DNA: TGCGCCAGCAGCTTGGCCTTGGGGGGAGCTTTCTTT. Protein product: CASSLALGGAFF.

V and J are TRBV5-6 and TRBJ1-2; D ambiguous. Germline V gene sequence: CDR1 SGHDT, CDR2 YYEEEE. The CDR3 sequence is 13 residues long. The V end lost 4 bases, the J end lost 2 bases, and 9 bases lay between the germline ends. CDR3 loop: CASSPAGNYGYTF. The CDR3, as DNA: TGTGCCAGCAGCCCCGCCGGGAACTATGGCTACACCTTC. Using reference TRBV5-6 and TRBJ1-2 for the parts outside the CDR3, the full variable domain is DAGVTQSPTHLIKTRGQQVTLRCSPKSGHDTVSWYQQALGQGPQFIFQYYEEEERQRGNFPDRFSGHQFPNYSSELNVNALLLGDSALYLCASSPAGNYGYTFGSGTRLTVV.

Concerning this clone: Compared with germline, one end of the junction differs, possibly owing to a read error. J is TRBJ1-3 and V is TRBV7-2; no clear D. CDR3 length equals 14 residues. From germline, CDR1 is SGHTA and CDR2 FQGNSA. CDR3 residues: CASSQTAAGNTIYF. CDR3 DNA sequence: TGTGCCAGCAGCCAGACCGCGGCTGGGAACACCATATATTTT. The full variable domain, rest sourced from reference TRBV7-2 and TRBJ1-3, is GAGVSQSPSNKVTEKGKDVELRCDPISGHTALYWYRQSLGQGLEFLIYFQGNSAPDKSGLPSDRFSAERTGGSVSTLTIQRTQQEDSAVYLCASSQTAAGNTIYFGEGSWLTVV.

The chain couples TRBV6-5 to TRBJ1-4; possible D gene TRBD1, 5 bases. V was clipped by 5 bases and J by 3 bases, with 10 bases between them. The CDR3 is made up of 14 amino acids. Germline V gene sequence: CDR1 MNHEY, CDR2 SVGAGI. The CDR3 reads CASSPGSANEKLFF. As DNA, the CDR3 is TGTGCCAGCAGTCCAGGGTCAGCTAATGAAAAACTGTTTTTT.

Of note for this clone: A single base separates this from a much larger clone, so it may be a read error. The V gene is TRBV6-6, the J gene TRBJ1-6; D is unresolved. Germline loops: CDR1 MNHNY, CDR2 SVGAGI (reference sequence). Trimming cost V 0 bases and J 7 bases, with 4 bases left between them. The CDR3 is 13 amino acids. The CDR3 loop reads CASSYSGNSPLHF. The CDR3 DNA sequence: TGTGCCAGCAGTTACTCGGGGAATTCACCCCTCCACTTT.

The chain has TRBV5-5 and TRBJ2-1, with D maybe TRBD1 (5 bases). The CDR3 runs to 14 residues. V was pared by 4 bases and J by 4 bases, with 12 bases between. CDR1 is SGHKS, CDR2 YYEKEE, per germline (reference sequence). CDR3 bases: TGTGCCAGCAGCCCAGGACAACTTTACAATGAGCAGTTCTTC. This codes for CASSPGQLYNEQFF.

The rearrangement joins TRBV27 to TRBJ1-1, with TRBD1 identical over 8 bases. With V trimmed by 7 bases and J by 3 bases, 10 bases remained unmatched. The CDR3 loop spans 15 amino acids. Germline-derived CDR1 and CDR2 are MNHEY and SMNVEV (reference sequence). The CDR3 DNA is TGTGCCAGCATTACTAACAGGGGGTTGGACACTGAAGCTTTCTTT. Translating it yields CASITNRGLDTEAFF.

This clone was observed once. V and J are TRBV19 and TRBJ2-5; TRBD1 matches 7 bases. The germline V gene has CDR1 LNHDA and CDR2 SQIVND (reference sequence). This CDR3 comprises 13 residues. J was trimmed by 2 bases and V by 5 bases; bases with no gene match: 2. The CDR3 DNA reads TGTGCCAGTAGTGTGACAGGGCAAGAGACCCAGTACTTC. Translating gives CASSVTGQETQYF.

The V gene is TRBV27, the J gene TRBJ1-6; 7 nucleotides match TRBD1. V gave up 4 bases and J gave up 4 bases; unmatched junction bases: 7. This CDR3 comprises 16 residues. Germline V gene data show CDR1 as MNHEY and CDR2 as SMNVEV (reference sequence). DNA of the CDR3: TGTGCCAGCAGTTCAGGGGGACAGCTTTATAATTCACCCCTCCACTTT. It codes for CASSSGGQLYNSPLHF.

The CDR3 is CASRLQGARETQYF. The DNA of the CDR3 is TGTGCCAGCAGACTACAGGGGGCCCGGGAGACCCAGTACTTC. The V and J genes are TRBV27 and TRBJ2-5; TRBD1 matches at 9 bases. This CDR3 is 14 amino acids long. Germline CDR1 and CDR2: MNHEY and SMNVEV (reference sequence). Trimming at V came to 6 bases and at J to 5 bases, leaving 7 bases not matched to a gene.

The chain has TRBV19 and TRBJ2-1; 9 nucleotides align to TRBD2. The CDR3 extends over 13 amino acids. V was pared by 9 bases and J by 7 bases, with 7 bases of the junction left unmatched. Germline loops: CDR1 LNHDA, CDR2 SQIVND (reference sequence). In DNA form, the CDR3 reads TGTGCCAGCTCCAGCGGGAGGTTAAATGAGCAGTTCTTC. It translates to CASSSGRLNEQFF. Using reference TRBV19 and TRBJ2-1 for the parts outside the CDR3, the full variable domain is DGGITQSPKYLFRKEGQNVTLSCEQNLNHDAMYWYRQDPGQGLRLIYYSQIVNDFQKGDIAEGYSVSREKKESFPLTVTSAQKNPTAFYLCASSSGRLNEQFFGPGTRLTVL.

The rearrangement links TRBV28 to TRBJ1-6; D not resolved. The germline gives CDR1 MDHEN, CDR2 SYDVKM. Trimming took 5 bases from V and 9 from J, leaving 5 bases between them. CDR3 length equals 11 residues. CDR3 nucleotides: TGTGCCAGCAGTCAAGGTTCACCCCTCCACTTT. Translated: CASSQGSPLHF. The full variable domain, with the rest looked up from reference TRBV28 and TRBJ1-6, is DVKVTQSSRYLVKRTGEKVFLECVQDMDHENMFWYRQDPGLGLRLIYFSYDVKMKEKGDIPEGYSVSREKKERFSLILESASTNQTSMYLCASSQGSPLHFGNGTRLTVT.

The chain has TRBV11-1 and TRBJ2-7; the D is unclear. Trimming removed 5 bases at V and 0 bases at J, with 11 bases between. The CDR3 runs 14 residues. The germline CDR1 and CDR2 sequences are SGHAT and FQDESV (reference sequence). CDR3 region: CASSLVQTSYEQYF. The DNA of the CDR3 is TGTGCCAGCAGCCTGGTACAGACCTCCTACGAGCAGTACTTC.

The genes are TRBV11-2 and TRBJ2-1; D is tentatively TRBD1 or TRBD2 (6 bases each). V was clipped by 11 bases and J by 7 bases, with 21 bases between them. The CDR3 is made up of 14 amino acids. Germline V gene lookup returns CDR1 SGHAT and CDR2 FQNNGV. The CDR3 here is CASKGGSPWNEQFF. CDR3 nucleotides: TGTGCCTCAAAGGGGGGTTCTCCTTGGAATGAGCAGTTCTTC.

The rearrangement links TRBV19 to TRBJ1-5; a possible D gene is TRBD1 (6 bases). The V gene lost 10 bases and the J gene lost 7 bases, with 17 bases spanning the gap. The CDR3 extends over 13 amino acids. Germline values: CDR1 LNHDA, CDR2 SQIVND (reference sequence). The CDR3 protein is CAIYRERKQPQHF. The CDR3 DNA is TGTGCCATCTACAGGGAAAGGAAGCAGCCCCAGCATTTT. Supplemented by reference TRBV19 and TRBJ1-5, the full variable domain reads DGGITQSPKYLFRKEGQNVTLSCEQNLNHDAMYWYRQDPGQGLRLIYYSQIVNDFQKGDIAEGYSVSREKKESFPLTVTSAQKNPTAFYLCAIYRERKQPQHFGDGTRLSIL.

The chain uses TRBV27 and TRBJ2-6; D unclear. Trimming pared 5 bases from V and 2 bases from J, leaving 7 bases between. The CDR3 has 14 amino acids. Germline CDR1 reads MNHEY; CDR2 reads SMNVEV (reference sequence). This CDR3 reads CASSVTPGANVLTF. CDR3 nucleotide sequence: TGTGCCAGCAGTGTCACCCCTGGGGCCAACGTCCTGACTTTC.

The rearrangement links TRBV25-1 to TRBJ2-1; no clear D. This CDR3 comprises 11 residues. The germline V gene has CDR1 MGHDK and CDR2 SYGVNS. Trimming removed 7 bases at V and 3 bases at J, with 4 bases between. The CDR3 coding sequence is TGTGCCAGCACGCTCTACAATGAGCAGTTCTTC. The encoded protein is CASTLYNEQFF.